This entry concerns a single T cell receptor (beta chain). Antigen specificity is unknown. Sample time point: baseline, week 1 (first vaccination visit). The treatment is: pre-vaccination baseline after standard-of-care therapy. Tumors from donors were new WHO grade 3 or 4 IDH1-mutant astrocytomas with ATRX loss. Sequenced by immunoSEQ multiplex PCR; TCRdb stores in-frame clones only, minus some. The sample includes tens of thousands of clones, roughly 78% seen only once; the top ten take roughly 8.2%. Germline CDR1 reads KGHSH; CDR2 reads LQKENI. The ends were cut back, 3 bases at V and 7 bases at J, with 6 bases in the middle. The CDR3 loop spans 11 amino acids. The record originates from a study of a mutant IDH1 vaccine in newly diagnosed glioma. Study in general: Patients arrived already treated with radiotherapy, temozolomide, or both, most having had both. General study results and limits: Immune responses induced by vaccination arose in approximately 93% of the patients. Apparently, pseudoprogression bore no relation to changes among the top peripheral T cell clonotypes.

Sequenced material: PBMCs, taken from a glioma patient treated with radiotherapy, temozolomide or both. This clonotype originated in a middle-aged man with glioma. The rearrangement links TRBV18 to TRBJ1-1; D unresolved. For the CDR3, the DNA is TGTGCCAGCTCACCTAACGGTGAAGCTTTCTTT. Amino acids: CASSPNGEAFF.